Sequencing of this T cell receptor beta chain was carried out in a study of T cells in Graves' hyperthyroidism and ophthalmopathy. Study overall: Peripheral blood was obtained at initial diagnosis, preceding any treatment.

There are many counts of this clonotype. Antigen specificity is unknown. Amplified TCR beta CDR3 regions derived from RNA transcripts. HTBI primers were employed in a first-round RT-PCR of the TCR CDR3. TCRdb fed the multiplex PCR reads into MiXCR, producing one record per CDR3 protein. The table lists around 620,000 distinct CDR3 sequences, around 14% of them singletons. Inclusion characteristics of ophthalmopathy patients comprised a Clinical Activity Score of at least 3, a NOSPECS grade of at least 4, and duration under 3 months. Out of over 7.5 ml of fresh peripheral blood came the PBMCs. Study conclusions and caveats: In blood, most of the thyroid clonotypes expanded above 0.001 were also present.

This CDR3 comprises 15 residues. With 0 bases clipped from V and 6 bases from J, the junction kept 8 bases outside the gene matches. CDR1 is DFQATT and CDR2 is SNEGSKA in the germline V gene (reference sequence). This chain uses TRBV20-1 with TRBJ2-7; 10 nucleotides align to TRBD1. Sequencing was performed on blood. This receptor was obtained from a woman younger than 35 with Graves' ophthalmopathy. CDR3 sequence: CSARDRGQGTFEQYF. The CDR3 DNA reads as TGCAGTGCTAGAGATCGGGGACAGGGGACCTTCGAGCAGTACTTC.